This is a list of T cell receptor beta chains from one sample in a study of CD8 T cells in ankylosing spondylitis. MiXCR, applied by TCRdb to the 5' RACE reads, yields one record per CDR3 protein. Of about 240,000 distinct CDR3 sequences in the sample, around 7.8% are singletons; the top ten hold under 7.5%. The sequencing input was blood, either unsorted or a sorted T cell fraction (not recorded which). These receptors all stem from a male donor with ankylosing spondylitis or in good health (not recorded which). The CDR3 runs from the conserved cysteine through the conserved F or W. The D gene is left open where the match is weak. Size is omitted from some rows. Given values are once, few, many or a class for expanded clones.

J | D | V | size | CDR3 | DNA
TRBJ2-7 | TRBD1 | TRBV5-1 | many | CASRVAGTGERELSYEQYF | TGCGCCAGCAGGGTAGCAGGGACAGGGGAGCGGGAGCTCTCCTACGAGCAGTACTTC
TRBJ2-7 | TRBD2 | TRBV20-1 | NA | CSARDLRTSGGAGIDEQYF | TGCAGTGCTAGAGATCTTAGGACTAGCGGGGGGGCCGGAATCGACGAGCAGTACTTC
TRBJ1-1 | NA | TRBV18 | few | CASSTNSDSNTEAFF | TGTGCCAGCTCAACAAACAGCGATTCAAACACTGAAGCTTTCTTT
TRBJ2-7 | NA | TRBV19 | few | CASTPGPGPYEQYF | TGTGCCAGTACCCCGGGACCCGGGCCCTACGAGCAGTACTTC
TRBJ2-1 | NA | TRBV24-1 | many | CATSDFSRKGSNEQFF | TGTGCCACCAGTGATTTTTCCCGGAAGGGGTCCAATGAGCAGTTCTTC
TRBJ2-7 | NA | TRBV4-3 | many | CASSPSIGYEQYF | TGCGCCAGCAGCCCCTCGATTGGCTACGAGCAGTACTTC
TRBJ2-7 | TRBD1 | TRBV7-2 | many | CASSSVWDSTYEQYF | TGTGCCAGCAGCTCAGTGTGGGACAGCACCTACGAGCAGTACTTC
TRBJ2-1 | NA | TRBV3-1 | many | CASSQEGGIYNEQFF | TGTGCCAGCAGCCAAGAGGGCGGGATTTACAATGAGCAGTTCTTC
TRBJ2-2 | NA | TRBV5-6 | NA | CASGPGHTGELFF | TGTGCCAGCGGCCCCGGACACACCGGGGAGCTGTTTTTT
TRBJ1-2 | NA | TRBV12-3/TRBV12-4 | many | CASSLHEGYTF | TGTGCCAGCAGCTTACATGAGGGCTACACCTTC
TRBJ1-1 | NA | TRBV6-1 | many | CASSPGSAGHTEAFF | TGTGCCAGCAGTCCTGGGTCTGCCGGGCACACTGAAGCTTTCTTT
TRBJ2-1 | TRBD1 | TRBV4-2 | many | CASSQGTGYNEQFF | TGTGCCAGCAGCCAAGGGACAGGGTACAATGAGCAGTTCTTC
TRBJ2-2 | NA | TRBV12-3/TRBV12-4 | many | CASSFPQAAGELFF | TGTGCCAGCAGTTTCCCTCAGGCGGCCGGGGAGCTGTTTTTT
TRBJ1-1 | NA | TRBV12-3/TRBV12-4 | NA | CASNPTRGGLEAFF | TGTGCCAGCAACCCAACCCGGGGGGGCCTGGAAGCTTTCTTT
TRBJ2-7 | NA | TRBV4-3 | NA | CASSPGVGYEQYF | TGCGCCAGCAGCCCAGGGGTTGGGTACGAGCAGTACTTC
TRBJ1-3 | NA | TRBV4-1 | many | CASSLSPGVGNTIYF | TGCGCCAGCAGCCTCTCCCCCGGGGTCGGAAACACCATATATTTT
TRBJ1-3 | TRBD1 | TRBV7-9 | many | CASSSPGQDSSGNTIYF | TGTGCCAGCAGCTCCCCAGGACAGGATTCCTCTGGAAACACCATATATTTT
TRBJ2-7 | NA | TRBV4-3 | few | CASSQDAGSSYEQYF | TGCGCCAGCAGCCAAGACGCCGGGAGCTCCTACGAGCAGTACTTC
TRBJ1-4 | NA | TRBV5-1 | NA | CASSLGRLTIGEKLFF | TGCGCCAGCAGCTTGGGCAGGTTAACTATTGGTGAAAAACTGTTTTTT
TRBJ2-7 | TRBD2 | TRBV20-1 | many | CSASLAGVPYEQYF | TGCAGTGCTTCGCTAGCGGGGGTCCCCTACGAGCAGTACTTC
TRBJ1-2 | TRBD1 | TRBV11-3 | NA | CASSLGDRALPDYGYTF | TGTGCCAGCAGCTTAGGGGACAGGGCTCTTCCGGATTATGGCTACACCTTC
TRBJ2-7 | NA | TRBV20-1 | NA | CSARDPGLANSRRTIQQYF | TGCAGTGCTCGGGATCCGGGATTAGCGAACTCCCGACGTACGATCCAGCAGTACTTC
TRBJ1-2 | TRBD1 | TRBV25-1 | many | CASSLRDRAHGYTF | TGTGCCAGCAGTCTCCGGGACAGGGCCCATGGCTACACCTTC
TRBJ2-1 | TRBD2 | TRBV7-2 | few | CASSASGRANEQFF | TGTGCCAGCAGCGCTAGCGGGAGGGCCAATGAGCAGTTCTTC
TRBJ1-1 | NA | TRBV7-9 | few | CASSFQSGPEAFF | TGTGCCAGCAGCTTTCAGTCCGGGCCAGAAGCTTTCTTT
TRBJ1-4 | TRBD1 | TRBV4-3 | many | CASRQDRATEKLFF | TGCGCCAGCAGACAGGACAGGGCCACCGAAAAACTGTTTTTT
TRBJ2-5 | NA | TRBV29-1 | many | CSVYSLEIKTQYF | TGCAGCGTTTACAGCCTTGAGATAAAGACCCAGTACTTC
TRBJ2-1 | NA | TRBV7-2 | many | CASSPAGLANEQFF | TGTGCCAGCAGCCCAGCAGGGCTAGCCAATGAGCAGTTCTTC
TRBJ1-4 | NA | TRBV20-1 | many | CSAGLGNEKLFF | TGCAGTGCGGGGTTGGGTAATGAAAAACTGTTTTTT
TRBJ2-1 | TRBD2 | TRBV10-3 | many | CAIQPSSGGPVEQFF | TGTGCCATCCAACCTAGCTCGGGAGGGCCCGTTGAGCAGTTCTTC
TRBJ2-7 | NA | TRBV29-1 | many | CSVRGTDEQYF | TGCAGCGTGAGAGGGACCGACGAGCAGTACTTC